This T cell receptor (beta chain) originates from a study of cytomegalovirus exposure and HLA in healthy donors. The study, taken as a whole, reports: Later on, a genetic analysis was performed. It linked a missense variant in DCLRE1C with V- and J-gene trimming of TCR beta. Sequencing likely generated an artifact that appeared as a cluster of highly shared sequence variants. Researchers counted 180 or so TCR beta chains as cytomegalovirus-associated.

Each donor was healthy, and each was a bone marrow donor. Points on this clone: Antigen: not known.

V lost 4 bases to trimming and J lost 0 bases, with 10 bases between them. This CDR3 contains 14 residues. Per germline, CDR1 SGDLS and CDR2 YYNGEE. Both 60 Vbeta primers and 13 Jbeta primers went into the PCR. Repertoires were generated with immunoSEQ multiplex PCR, while TCRdb's copy carries only in-frame clones and drops some. The data contain about 120,000 clones, around 80% of them singletons. V usage is TRBV9 and J usage is TRBJ1-1; D perhaps matches TRBD1 (6 bases). Sequenced input: PBMCs. This TCR was sampled from a man in his fifties in good health and CMV-seronegative. Here the CDR3 reads CASSSGTMNTEAFF. DNA for the CDR3: TGTGCCAGCAGCTCCGGGACAATGAACACTGAAGCTTTCTTT.